The 14 T cell receptor beta chains below all came from one sample that was sequenced in a study of CD8 T cells in ankylosing spondylitis. TCRdb itself ran the 5' RACE reads through MiXCR, one entry per CDR3 protein. The table has 150,000 to 200,000 distinct CDR3 sequences, approximately 12% seen once. The source material was blood, either unsorted or a sorted T cell fraction (not recorded which). The receptors here all came from a female donor with ankylosing spondylitis or in good health (not recorded which).

This clonotype was picked up many times. The chain links TRBV4-2 to TRBJ2-7; a weak D match, TRBD1 (7 bases). CDR3 length: 15 amino acids. The germline CDR1 and CDR2 sequences are LGHNA and YNFKEQ. V was cut by 0 bases and J by 4 bases, with 13 bases left in between. DNA for the CDR3: TGTGCCAGCAGCCAAGATGGAGGGACAGAGTACGAGCAGTACTTC. Encoded protein: CASSQDGGTEYEQYF.

In this sample, this clonotype turned up a few times. One end of the junction is discordant with germline, which a read error may explain. This sequence joins TRBV7-7 and TRBJ2-6; 7 bases align to TRBD1. The CDR3 is 15 amino acids. Germline values: CDR1 SSHAT, CDR2 FNYEAQ (reference sequence). This CDR3 reads CASSPTGVGANVLTF. CDR3 bases: TGTGCTAGCAGCCCCACAGGGGTCGGGGCCAACGTCCTGACTTTC.

This clonotype showed up just a few times. The chain couples TRBV19 to TRBJ1-5, with D possibly matching TRBD1 (6 bases). In germline, CDR1 is LNHDA, CDR2 SQIVND (reference sequence). The CDR3 sequence is 14 residues long. Trimming cost V 7 bases and J 0 bases, with 10 bases left between them. DNA of the CDR3: TGTGCCAGTACGGACAGAGTTAGCAATCAGCCCCAGCATTTT. It encodes CASTDRVSNQPQHF.

This clonotype was observed many times. The J gene is TRBJ2-7, the V gene TRBV25-1, with 7 bases identical to TRBD1. Germline V gene lookup returns CDR1 MGHDK and CDR2 SYGVNS. J lost 5 bases, V lost 4 bases, and 17 bases had no gene match. The CDR3 totals 17 residues. The CDR3 loop reads CASSGTTGDLLTDEQYF. CDR3 bases: TGTGCCAGCAGTGGGACAACAGGGGACCTCCTTACTGACGAGCAGTACTTC.

This clonotype was observed a handful of times. J is TRBJ1-6 and V is TRBV12-3 or TRBV12-4; the D is unclear. The ends were cut back, 2 bases at V and 10 bases at J, with 9 bases in the middle. The CDR3 loop spans 13 amino acids. CDR3 DNA sequence: TGTGCCAGCAGTTTAAGGGTGGACTCACCCCTCCACTTT. Its translation is CASSLRVDSPLHF.

This clonotype was seen repeatedly, ten times or more. The V call is TRBV4-1, the J call TRBJ2-3; D is possibly TRBD2 (5 bases). The length of the CDR3 is 15 residues. Germline assignment: CDR1 MGHRA and CDR2 YSYEKL. Trimming removed 0 bases at V and 1 base at J, with 8 bases between. This CDR3 reads CASSQEWRGTDTQYF. The CDR3 coding sequence is TGCGCCAGCAGCCAAGAATGGCGGGGCACAGATACGCAGTATTTT.

There are many counts of this clonotype. This rearrangement joins TRBV20-1 to TRBJ2-7, with 8 bases identical to TRBD1. This CDR3 has 14 amino acids. Per germline, CDR1 DFQATT and CDR2 SNEGSKA (reference sequence). The V segment lost 5 bases and the J segment 0 bases; nucleotides outside the gene matches: 6. The DNA of the CDR3 is TGCAGTGCTGATGACAGGGGAAGCTCCTACGAGCAGTACTTC. Translating gives CSADDRGSSYEQYF.

This clonotype was found a few times. The gene calls are TRBV12-3 or TRBV12-4 and TRBJ2-7; 7 nucleotides match TRBD2. CDR3 length: 16 amino acids. The trim removed 3 bases at V and 6 bases at J, leaving 14 bases unmatched. CDR3 coding DNA: TGTGCCAGCAGTTTGTTAGGAGGGACTAATTTATTCGAGCAGTACTTC. Translating it yields CASSLLGGTNLFEQYF.

This clonotype was seen repeatedly, ten times or more. The chain joins TRBV5-1 to TRBJ1-2; 7 bases map to TRBD1. This CDR3 contains 15 residues. Germline loops: CDR1 SGHRS, CDR2 YFSETQ. The V segment lost 0 bases and the J segment 1 base; nucleotides outside the gene matches: 3. As DNA, the CDR3 is TGCGCCAGCAGCTTGGCCGGACAGGTTAACTATGGCTACACCTTC. It codes for CASSLAGQVNYGYTF.

This clonotype appeared many times. This rearrangement joins TRBV12-3 or TRBV12-4 to TRBJ2-7, with no clear D. V was clipped by 2 bases and J by 2 bases, with 13 bases between them. The CDR3 length is 15 residues. The CDR3 here is CASSLYSDPAYEQYF. In DNA, the CDR3 is TGTGCCAGCAGTTTATATTCGGATCCTGCCTACGAGCAGTACTTC.

V gene TRBV7-8 combines with J gene TRBJ1-5; TRBD1 might be the D (6 bases). The V gene lost 0 bases and the J gene lost 3 bases, with 18 bases spanning the gap. CDR1 and CDR2 from the germline V gene are SGHVS and FQNEAQ. This CDR3 has 18 residues. This CDR3 is CASSLAIGGAVNNQPQHF. CDR3 bases: TGTGCCAGCAGCTTAGCGATTGGGGGGGCGGTGAACAATCAGCCCCAGCATTTT. The full variable domain, completed using reference TRBV7-8 and TRBJ1-5, is GAGVSQSPRYKVAKRGQDVALRCDPISGHVSLFWYQQALGQGPEFLTYFQNEAQLDKSGLPSDRFFAERPEGSVSTLKIQRTQQEDSAVYLCASSLAIGGAVNNQPQHFGDGTRLSIL.

The chain combines TRBV29-1 with TRBJ2-1; possibly TRBD2 for D (7 bases). Germline CDR1 SQVTM, CDR2 ANQGSEA. V was pared by 6 bases and J by 4 bases, with 19 bases between. CDR3 length: 15 residues. The CDR3 DNA is TGCAGCGTCGTAGAGGGGGGGGGTTTATACAATGAGCAGTTCTTC. Residues: CSVVEGGGLYNEQFF.

This clonotype came up a few times. The chain links TRBV6-5 to TRBJ1-5, with unresolved D. This CDR3 has 13 residues. Germline V lookup: CDR1 MNHEY, CDR2 SVGAGI. V shed 5 bases and J shed 5 bases, with 10 bases lying between them. Here the CDR3 reads CASSNKRDQPQHF. The CDR3 coding sequence is TGTGCCAGCAGTAACAAGAGGGATCAGCCCCAGCATTTT.

There are many counts of this clonotype. The chain employs TRBV7-8 and TRBJ1-5; weak D call: TRBD1 (6 bases). CDR1 is SGHVS, CDR2 FQNEAQ, per germline. Trimming removed 5 bases from V and 5 bases from J, with 10 bases in between. The CDR3 length is 13 residues. DNA of the CDR3: TGTGCCAGCAGCACTGGACAGCATCAGCCCCAGCATTTT. Protein product: CASSTGQHQPQHF.